A single sample gave rise to the 22 T cell receptor beta chains below, sequenced in a study of T-cell reconstitution after alpha-beta-depleted transplantation in children. Preparation of the TCRbeta library used unique molecular identifiers. One entry per CDR3 protein, called by TCRdb with MiXCR from the PCR reads. The sample shows some 15,000 distinct CDR3 sequences, 4.5% to 6.5% of them seen only once. The input for sequencing was PBMCs, taken before TCRalphabeta/CD19-depleted stem cell transplant. These receptors all come from a boy between 10 and 17 years old with acute lymphoblastic leukemia, due to receive a stem cell transplant.

This clonotype was picked up many times. This chain connects TRBV6-5 to TRBJ1-1, with no clear D. The CDR3 sequence is 14 residues long. Germline V CDR1 and CDR2: MNHEY, SVGAGI. V was cut by 0 bases and J by 3 bases, with 8 bases left in between. CDR3 sequence (DNA): TGTGCCAGCAGTTACTCGACCGGATACACTGAAGCTTTCTTT. It yields the protein CASSYSTGYTEAFF.

This clonotype was observed many times. The V gene is TRBV28, the J gene TRBJ1-5; TRBD1 agrees at 8 bases. CDR3 size: 15 residues. The V segment lost 9 bases and the J segment 4 bases; nucleotides outside the gene matches: 11. Germline-derived CDR1 and CDR2 are MDHEN and SYDVKM. The CDR3 DNA reads TGTGCCAGTATAGGTACGGACAGGGCTAATCAGCCCCAGCATTTT. Its translation is CASIGTDRANQPQHF.

This clonotype appeared many times. The V and J genes are TRBV6-2 or TRBV6-3 and TRBJ2-2, with a weak D call TRBD2 (6 bases). CDR1 is MNHEY and CDR2 is SVGEGT in the germline V gene. V lost 6 bases to trimming and J lost 3 bases, with 20 bases between them. The CDR3 sequence is 17 residues long. CDR3 sequence (DNA): TGTGCCAGCAGCCTACCGAGGGTGCCGGGGGACACCGGGGAGCTGTTTTTT. Protein sequence: CASSLPRVPGDTGELFF.

In this sample, this clonotype turned up many times. V and J are TRBV27 and TRBJ2-5; D may be TRBD1 or TRBD2 (5 bases each). CDR3 length: 11 amino acids. V dropped 4 bases and J dropped 7 bases, with 7 bases sitting between them. Germline V CDR1 and CDR2: MNHEY, SMNVEV (reference sequence). CDR3: CASSSGRTQYF. The CDR3 region has the DNA TGTGCCAGCAGTTCGGGACGGACCCAGTACTTC.

The chain uses TRBV20-1 and TRBJ2-1, with 7 positions matching TRBD1. V gave up 0 bases and J gave up 7 bases; unmatched junction bases: 3. This CDR3 has 13 amino acids. Germline V gene sequence: CDR1 DFQATT, CDR2 SNEGSKA (reference sequence). In nucleotides, the CDR3 is TGCAGTGCTAGAGAGGACAGGCCGAATGAGCAGTTCTTC. This translates into CSAREDRPNEQFF.

This clonotype showed up many times. This chain joins TRBV7-2 and TRBJ2-5, with D possibly being TRBD1 (6 bases). The CDR3 has 14 amino acids. Trimming pared 5 bases from V and 4 bases from J, leaving 14 bases between. Germline V gene data show CDR1 as SGHTA and CDR2 as FQGNSA. CDR3 sequence reads: CASSLDGQRETQYF. As DNA, the CDR3 is TGTGCCAGCAGCCTAGATGGACAGAGAGAGACCCAGTACTTC.

This clonotype was observed at least ten times. This sequence joins TRBV28 and TRBJ2-2, with D unresolved. V was clipped by 2 bases and J by 6 bases, with 16 bases between them. The CDR3 length is 16 residues. Germline values: CDR1 MDHEN, CDR2 SYDVKM. The CDR3 nucleotides are TGTGCCAGCAGTTTAGTATTTGGCCGAGAGGCCGGGGAGCTGTTTTTT. Residues: CASSLVFGREAGELFF.

This clonotype was recorded at least ten times. CDR3 sequence reads: CASSAQWGEQFF. The CDR3 DNA reads TGTGCCAGCAGCGCCCAGTGGGGTGAGCAGTTCTTC. V and J are TRBV9 and TRBJ2-1; unclear D gene. Deletions cut 3 bases from V and 9 bases from J, with 10 bases between. Germline V CDR1 and CDR2: SGDLS, YYNGEE. The CDR3 runs to 12 residues.

This clonotype was seen repeatedly, ten times or more. V and J are TRBV7-9 and TRBJ2-1; D perhaps matches TRBD1 (5 bases). CDR3 size: 14 residues. V was shortened by 7 bases and J by 7 bases, with 17 bases between the two germline ends. Per the germline V gene, CDR1 is SEHNR and CDR2 is FQNEAQ (reference sequence). The CDR3 loop is CASMGQGPSNEQFF. The CDR3 DNA reads as TGTGCCAGCATGGGGCAGGGCCCCTCGAATGAGCAGTTCTTC.

This clonotype was seen ten or more times. The chain combines TRBV7-9 with TRBJ2-2; perhaps TRBD1 as D (5 bases). This CDR3 is built from 15 residues. Trimming took 4 bases from V and 4 from J, leaving 13 bases between them. The germline CDR1 and CDR2 sequences are SEHNR and FQNEAQ (reference sequence). In nucleotides, the CDR3 is TGTGCCAGCAGCTCCCCGCCAGGGATCACCGGGGAGCTGTTTTTT. Protein sequence: CASSSPPGITGELFF.

The chain recombines TRBV6-1 with TRBJ2-1, with TRBD1 matching over 9 bases. CDR1 MNHNS and CDR2 SASEGT come from the germline V gene. The junction had 4 bases not matched to a gene; V was cut back by 6 bases and J by 1 base. The length of the CDR3 is 15 residues. Here the CDR3 reads CASSMDRGSYNEQFF. Here the CDR3 DNA reads TGTGCCAGCAGCATGGACAGGGGATCCTACAATGAGCAGTTCTTC.

This clonotype was seen at least ten times. This chain joins TRBV4-1 and TRBJ2-1, with 8 positions matching TRBD1. Germline loops: CDR1 MGHRA, CDR2 YSYEKL. Trimming took 3 bases from V and 6 from J; bases not matched to a gene: 7. The CDR3 sequence is 15 residues long. The CDR3 nucleotides are TGCGCCAGCAGCCATTTCCAGGGGGCGGGCAATGAGCAGTTCTTC. This gives the protein CASSHFQGAGNEQFF.

This chain connects TRBV6-2 or TRBV6-3 to TRBJ2-1; D may be TRBD2 (6 bases). Looked up from germline, CDR1 is MNHEY and CDR2 is SVGEGT. V dropped 0 bases and J dropped 6 bases, with 9 bases sitting between them. CDR3 length: 14 residues. This CDR3 reads CASSYSSGGNEQFF. DNA of the CDR3: TGTGCCAGCAGTTACTCATCCGGGGGCAATGAGCAGTTCTTC.

Many counts were recorded for this clonotype. The CDR3 DNA is TGTGCCAGCAGTTTATCGCAGGGCTCGCCTTCACCCCTCCACTTT. This sequence encodes CASSLSQGSPSPLHF. The V gene is TRBV12-3 or TRBV12-4, the J gene TRBJ1-6; the D gene is possibly TRBD1 (5 bases). V lost 2 bases and J lost 9, with 14 bases in between. The CDR3 length is 15 residues.

This clonotype was seen at least ten times. V is TRBV2 and J is TRBJ1-2; possibly TRBD1 for D (5 bases). Trimming removed 3 bases at V and 0 bases at J, with 11 bases between. CDR1 is SNHLY, CDR2 FYNNEI, per germline. This CDR3 is 15 amino acids long. DNA for the CDR3: TGTGCCAGCAGTGACAGGAGGGACTCTAACTATGGCTACACCTTC. Its protein product is CASSDRRDSNYGYTF.

Ten or more counts support this clonotype. The CDR3: CASSLQGVENIQYF. The CDR3 DNA is TGCGCCAGCAGCCTCCAGGGGGTGGAAAACATTCAGTACTTC. The V call is TRBV4-3, the J call TRBJ2-4, with TRBD1 matching over 7 bases. This CDR3 comprises 14 residues. J was trimmed by 5 bases and V by 4 bases; bases with no gene match: 5. Germline values: CDR1 LGHNA, CDR2 YSLEER.

This clonotype was observed many times. The chain joins TRBV6-2 or TRBV6-3 to TRBJ2-5; 14 bases are shared with TRBD2. V trimming: 6 bases; J trimming: 5 bases; junction bases outside the gene matches: 8. This CDR3 has 16 amino acids. In germline, CDR1 is MNHEY, CDR2 SVGEGT. The CDR3: CASRTGLAGEWETQYF. In DNA, the CDR3 is TGTGCCAGCAGAACGGGACTAGCGGGAGAGTGGGAGACCCAGTACTTC.

This clonotype was found many times. The chain employs TRBV20-1 and TRBJ1-5, with D unclear. The CDR3 has 13 residues. Trimming left V 2 bases short and J 6 bases short, with 11 bases between. Germline V gives CDR1 DFQATT, CDR2 SNEGSKA (reference sequence). CDR3 loop: CSARWLEGQPQHF. The DNA of the CDR3 is TGCAGTGCTAGATGGCTGGAAGGTCAGCCCCAGCATTTT.

This clonotype was seen many times. V usage is TRBV6-2 or TRBV6-3 and J usage is TRBJ1-5; TRBD1 matches 8 bases. J gave up 6 bases and V 6 bases, and 4 bases lay outside the gene matches. Per the germline V gene, CDR1 is MNHEY and CDR2 is SVGEGT. This CDR3 contains 13 residues. CDR3 DNA: TGTGCCAGCAGAGGACAGGGTTTTCAGCCCCAGCATTTT. This codes for CASRGQGFQPQHF.

This clonotype has a single count. The chain employs TRBV4-2 and TRBJ2-2; 7 bases fit TRBD1. V lost 5 bases to trimming and J lost 3 bases; unmatched junction nucleotides: 18. Germline values: CDR1 LGHNA, CDR2 YNFKEQ. There are 19 residues in the CDR3. CDR3 residues: CASSGYPRKGQTYTGELFF. In DNA, the CDR3 is TGTGCCAGCAGCGGTTATCCGCGTAAGGGACAGACTTACACCGGGGAGCTGTTTTTT.

This clonotype has at least ten counts. The chain combines TRBV28 with TRBJ1-6; 10 nucleotides agree with TRBD1. From germline, CDR1 is MDHEN and CDR2 SYDVKM. J was trimmed by 17 bases and V by 1 base; bases with no gene match: 2. The CDR3 sequence is 12 residues long. The CDR3 nucleotides are TGTGCCAGCAGTTTATATGGGACAGGGGTCCACTTT. Encoded protein: CASSLYGTGVHF.

At least ten counts were recorded for this clonotype. This chain links TRBV7-2 with TRBJ2-2, with D hard to call. The germline CDR1 and CDR2 sequences are SGHTA and FQGNSA. Trimming removed 1 base from V and 1 base from J, with 7 bases in between. The CDR3 is 15 residues long. CDR3 DNA sequence: TGTGCCAGCAGCTTAGTGACTGGGAACACCGGGGAGCTGTTTTTT. Amino acids: CASSLVTGNTGELFF.